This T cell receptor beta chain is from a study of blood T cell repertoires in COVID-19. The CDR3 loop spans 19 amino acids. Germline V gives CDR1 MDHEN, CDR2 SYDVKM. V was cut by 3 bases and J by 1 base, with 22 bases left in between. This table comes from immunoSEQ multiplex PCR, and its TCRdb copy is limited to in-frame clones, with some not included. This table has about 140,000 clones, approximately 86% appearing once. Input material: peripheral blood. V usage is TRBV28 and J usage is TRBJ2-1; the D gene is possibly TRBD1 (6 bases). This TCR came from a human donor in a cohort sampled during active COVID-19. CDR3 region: CASSFPRRGELWSYNEQFF. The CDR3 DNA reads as TGTGCCAGCAGTTTCCCCCGCAGGGGAGAGCTTTGGTCCTACAATGAGCAGTTCTTC.